This T cell receptor (beta chain) emerged from a study of T cells expressing NK-cell markers. Germline CDR1 is SGHRS and CDR2 is YFSETQ. The CDR3 is made up of 16 amino acids. TCRdb re-called the 5' RACE reads; every CDR3 protein appears as one record, without DNA. The listing contains about 160,000 distinct CDR3 sequences. The V and J genes are TRBV5-1 and TRBJ2-1; checking the TCRdb D call of TRBD2 is not possible without DNA. The sequence derives from a woman aged 18 to 69 in good health. Material for sequencing was blood T cells: a sorted CD56 or NKG2C T cell subset, CD4+ or CD8+ T cells, or bulk PBMC T cells (not recorded which). The CDR3 sequence is CASSLEPSGRANEQFF.